The 17 T cell receptor beta chains given below trace back to one sample, sequenced in a study of spatial heterogeneity in lung cancer (dated by TCRdb to 2018 to 2020). Reading the label with the study, this specimen's time point is: sample taken at primary tumor resection. Without any cell sorting, TCR sequencing was performed on whole RNA extracted either from tumor and nontumor lung tissue or from cryopreserved PBMC samples. Library construction relied on 5' RACE. TCRdb lists the instrument as NextSeq 500. Using fastp trimming at Q25 and MiXCR clonotype assembly, TCRdb reanalyzed the public sequencing data and kept in-frame beta chains. Identical CDR3 protein sequences are pooled into one entry, listed with their most common genes and DNA. This sample comprises several thousand distinct CDR3 sequences, roughly 5% of them detected only once. In total, the top ten clones hold around 8.3% of the sample.

Sample: normal lung tissue next to the tumor, taken at surgery. Receptors originate from a female donor with early-stage non-small cell lung cancer.

This clonotype is medium-sized by share. This chain joins TRBV20-1 and TRBJ1-1; 7 bases agree with TRBD1. CDR1 DFQATT and CDR2 SNEGSKA come from the germline V gene (reference sequence). The V gene end was trimmed by 0 bases and the J gene end by 5 bases; junction bases not matched to a gene: 15. The CDR3 loop spans 17 amino acids. The chain's CDR3 is CSARDQRQAGGRTEAFF. As DNA, the CDR3 is TGCAGTGCTAGAGATCAAAGGCAAGCAGGGGGTCGAACTGAAGCTTTCTTT.

There are many counts of this clonotype. The chain couples TRBV29-1 to TRBJ2-7; 8 bases are shared with TRBD1. Germline CDR1 and CDR2: SQVTM and ANQGSEA. V dropped 3 bases and J dropped 3; count of bases not matched to a gene: 13. This CDR3 has 16 amino acids. Written as DNA, the CDR3 is TGCAGCGTTGAGACAACCACCGGGACAGGACTCTACGAGCAGTACTTC. Protein sequence: CSVETTTGTGLYEQYF.

This clonotype counts as medium-sized (0.01 to 0.1%). The rearrangement links TRBV28 to TRBJ2-1; D perhaps matches TRBD1 (6 bases). V lost 3 bases and J 5 bases, leaving 11 bases between the germline ends. The CDR3 has 14 residues. Germline V CDR1 and CDR2: MDHEN, SYDVKM. CDR3 DNA sequence: TGTGCCAGCAGTTTCCGGACAGATAACAATGAGCAGTTCTTC. This encodes CASSFRTDNNEQFF.

By sample fraction, this clonotype is medium-sized. This chain uses TRBV20-1 with TRBJ2-7; 10 bases map to TRBD1. The length of the CDR3 is 14 residues. Germline V lookup: CDR1 DFQATT, CDR2 SNEGSKA (reference sequence). The junction had 7 bases not matched to a gene; V was cut back by 3 bases and J by 5 bases. This CDR3 is CSARRQGAQDEQYF. The CDR3 nucleotides are TGCAGTGCTAGGAGACAGGGGGCGCAGGACGAGCAGTACTTC.

On this clonotype: This may arise from a read error, as a much more abundant clone is one base away. V usage is TRBV6-6 and J usage is TRBJ2-2; tentative D call: TRBD2 (6 bases). Germline CDR1 reads MNHNY; CDR2 reads SVGAGI (reference sequence). The CDR3 has 14 amino acids. The V end lost 7 bases, the J end lost 5 bases, and 14 bases lay between the germline ends. CDR3 coding DNA: TGTGCCAGCATGTACGGGAGTTGGACCGGGGAGCTGTTTTTT. Protein product: CASMYGSWTGELFF.

This clonotype is medium-sized by share. V is TRBV28 and J is TRBJ2-7; TRBD2 matches 9 bases. With V trimmed by 6 bases and J by 0 bases, 12 bases remained unmatched. The CDR3 covers 17 residues. CDR1 is MDHEN and CDR2 is SYDVKM in the germline V gene. The CDR3, as DNA: TGTGCCAGCAGCTCAAGGCGGCTAGCGGGGACCTCCTACGAGCAGTACTTC. Protein sequence: CASSSRRLAGTSYEQYF.

This clonotype was found many times. V usage is TRBV2 and J usage is TRBJ2-3; D uncertain. Germline CDR1 and CDR2: SNHLY and FYNNEI. The ends were cut back, 3 bases at V and 0 bases at J, with 4 bases in the middle. This CDR3 is 13 amino acids long. The CDR3, as DNA: TGTGCCAGCAGTGAGACTAGCACAGATACGCAGTATTTT. It specifies CASSETSTDTQYF.

This clonotype showed up many times. The chain links TRBV7-8 to TRBJ2-1; D not resolved. V lost 1 base, J lost 7 bases, and 8 bases lay in between. The CDR3 is made up of 13 amino acids. In germline, CDR1 is SGHVS, CDR2 FQNEAQ. As DNA, the CDR3 is TGTGCCAGCAGCTTAGGATCTCGAAATGAGCAGTTCTTC. It encodes CASSLGSRNEQFF.

The chain links TRBV7-9 to TRBJ2-1; tentative D call: TRBD2 (6 bases). The CDR3 loop spans 17 amino acids. V dropped 5 bases and J dropped 7 bases, with 24 bases sitting between them. Per the germline V gene, CDR1 is SEHNR and CDR2 is FQNEAQ (reference sequence). The CDR3 sequence is CASSPGVGTTGGNEQFF. The CDR3 DNA reads as TGTGCCAGCAGCCCCGGCGTGGGGACCACCGGGGGTAATGAGCAGTTCTTC.

This clonotype has at least ten counts. The chain links TRBV20-1 to TRBJ2-7; D gene ambiguous. CDR1 is DFQATT and CDR2 is SNEGSKA in the germline V gene (reference sequence). This CDR3 has 11 amino acids. Trimming took off 2 bases at V and 2 bases at J, with 4 bases between the two ends. The chain's CDR3 is CSARKAYEQYF. In nucleotides, the CDR3 is TGCAGTGCTAGAAAAGCCTACGAGCAGTACTTC.

This clonotype was detected ten times or more. This chain links TRBV7-2 with TRBJ2-4, with D uncertain. Germline V CDR1 and CDR2: SGHTA, FQGNSA. The CDR3 is 14 residues long. V lost 5 bases, J lost 0 bases, and 8 bases lay in between. Here the CDR3 reads CASSEALAKNIQYF. CDR3 nucleotides: TGTGCCAGCAGCGAAGCTTTAGCCAAAAACATTCAGTACTTC.

This clonotype was observed at least ten times. One end of the junction does not line up with germline, which may come from a read error. The chain combines TRBV7-9 with TRBJ1-2; 10 positions match TRBD1. The CDR3 contains 13 residues. Germline V lookup: CDR1 SEHNR, CDR2 FQNEAQ (reference sequence). This CDR3 is CASQPSRDRGWAF. The DNA of the CDR3 is TGTGCCAGCCAACCTTCCCGGGACAGGGGTTGGGCCTTC.

The chain has TRBV25-1 and TRBJ2-2; 15 nucleotides align to TRBD2. From germline, CDR1 is MGHDK and CDR2 SYGVNS. With 7 bases clipped from V and 3 bases from J, the junction kept 15 bases outside the gene matches. CDR3 size: 20 residues. The CDR3 DNA reads as TGTGCCAGCACCTCCGACCAGGGACTAGCGGGAGGTAGTCACACCGGGGAGCTGTTTTTT. The encoded protein is CASTSDQGLAGGSHTGELFF.

This clonotype is termed medium-sized. V is TRBV28 and J is TRBJ2-7; no definite D call. Germline V gives CDR1 MDHEN, CDR2 SYDVKM. This CDR3 is 12 amino acids long. V was clipped by 10 bases and J by 1 base, with 11 bases between them. This chain's CDR3 is CATQAPSYEQYF. The CDR3 bases are TGTGCCACCCAAGCCCCGTCCTACGAGCAGTACTTC.

The sample holds many counts of this clonotype. V usage is TRBV5-1 and J usage is TRBJ2-1; 8 bases align to TRBD2. With V trimmed by 5 bases and J by 5 bases, 12 bases remained unmatched. This CDR3 contains 16 residues. CDR1 and CDR2 from the germline V gene are SGHRS and YFSETQ. CDR3 DNA sequence: TGCGCCAGCAGGGAAACTAGCGGAGGGGGGCACAATGAGCAGTTCTTC. Translated: CASRETSGGGHNEQFF.

By share of the sample, this clonotype is medium-sized. The rearrangement uses TRBV5-1 and TRBJ2-2, with D hard to call. Germline CDR1 reads SGHRS; CDR2 reads YFSETQ. V lost 0 bases and J 4 bases, leaving 7 bases between the germline ends. This CDR3 comprises 14 residues. The CDR3 is CASSLDLATGELFF. The CDR3 DNA is TGCGCCAGCAGCTTGGACTTGGCCACCGGGGAGCTGTTTTTT.

This clonotype was observed many times. The V call is TRBV11-2, the J call TRBJ2-5, with TRBD2 as a possible D gene (6 bases). Germline loops: CDR1 SGHAT, CDR2 FQNNGV. This CDR3 has 15 residues. Deletions cut 5 bases from V and 2 bases from J, with 15 bases between. The CDR3 sequence is CASSGRRGVQETQYF. The CDR3 DNA reads as TGTGCCAGCAGCGGGAGGAGAGGGGTTCAAGAGACCCAGTACTTC.